The text below deals with one TCR beta chain. The length of the CDR3 is 14 residues. Trimming took 7 bases from V and 3 from J, leaving 12 bases between them. The germline CDR1 and CDR2 sequences are SEHNR and FQNEAQ (reference sequence). The sample comes from a study of T cells after yellow fever vaccination. TCRdb passed the 5' RACE reads through MiXCR, listing each CDR3 protein once. The table shows some 500,000 distinct CDR3 sequences, with 13% occurring only once. V usage is TRBV7-9 and J usage is TRBJ1-4; no clear D gene. The TCR was taken from a young man who received the YFV17D yellow fever vaccine. The sample in question was PBMCs, obtained on the day of the yellow fever booster vaccination. DNA of the CDR3: TGTGCCAGCAAAGGAGTGGTTCCTAATGAAAAACTGTTTTTT. It translates to CASKGVVPNEKLFF.